This TCR beta chain was retrieved from a study of cytotoxic CD8 clonotypes in ibrutinib-treated CLL (dated by TCRdb to about 2021). With respect to the entire study: The cohort was composed of approximately 11 relapsed/refractory and roughly 15 treatment-naive patients; IGHV unmutated status was identified in 17 to 18 patients. Partial responses were observed in approximately 24 patients and complete responses in 2; after a median follow-up of roughly 62 months, remission was maintained in approximately 15 patients and progression was observed in around twelve. Response samples were taken after a median of 12 months on treatment, ranging from about 6 to 36 months. On average, each sample had 255,043 productive templates and tens of thousands of productive rearrangements. Of the roughly 79 people in the trial, 25 to 30 had longitudinal samples available. Cryopreserved peripheral blood mononuclear cells were obtained prior to treatment, at the time of response, and at either disease progression or sustained remission. Study-wide conclusions, independent of this receptor: Public clonotypes were rare and either contracted or stayed stable during treatment, and the rise in clonality at ibrutinib response reflected the expansion of private clonotypes. Clonality rose at ibrutinib response, remained stable during sustained remission, and dropped back toward baseline at progression. At baseline, clonality was higher than in age-matched healthy donors and showed a strong correlation with circulating CD8+ T-cell counts. Sustained-remission and progressing patients did not have matched sampling times, and lymph node repertoires were not examined.

This clone occurred many times. What antigen it recognizes has not been identified. Base qualities were left out, and no much larger clone turns up one base away. For TCR beta library preparation, 1.5 to 2 micrograms of genomic DNA were extracted from the cryopreserved PBMCs. Longitudinal blood samples from CLL patients on ibrutinib monotherapy were analyzed using high-throughput TCR beta sequencing. The patients took part in an open-label, single-center phase 2 trial of ibrutinib monotherapy. Unmatched junction bases come to 11, with V trimmed by 3 bases and J by 6 bases. CDR1 is given as MGHRA and CDR2 as YSYEKL, both from the germline V gene. The CDR3 contains 16 residues, cysteine and phenylalanine counted. Of the read, only the CDR3 DNA is kept; its 48 bases are in frame from base 1. On a MiSeq, deep resolution sequencing aimed for a depth between 1 in 1 million and 1 in 200,000 T cells, with each clonotype covered around 9.2x on average. TCR beta libraries were generated with the immunoSEQ hsTCRB Kit. Regarding the original processing steps: ImmunoSEQ Data Assistant and ImmunoSEQ Analyzer were used for data analysis, and V, D and J genes were assigned according to IMGT definitions. Clonality was computed as one minus normalized Shannon entropy of productive rearrangement frequencies, ranging from 0 to 1. Only overrepresented clonotypes making up at least 0.05% of each patient's repertoire were included in the public clonotype analysis. Some 13 age-matched healthy donor repertoires from immuneACCESS were used as controls for clonality. Held by TCRdb, this immuneACCESS table contains in-frame sequences only and omits some clones. Under half of the omission traces to an unresolved V gene where checked; the cause of the rest is unknown. V, J and clone size derive from that table, while D and trimming were established from the DNA sequence. Recorded for this sample are approximately 80,000 clones; about 82% of them occurred a single time. Clones ranked in the top ten supply around 5% of the sample.

The sequencing here drew on PBMCs, taken before ibrutinib treatment. The V and J segments used are TRBV4-1 and TRBJ1-1; TRBD1 fits 9 bases in the junction. This TCR derives from a human donor with chronic lymphocytic leukemia. The CDR3 protein sequence reads: CASSQSPTGGIAEAFF. DNA sequence: TGCGCCAGCAGCCAGTCTCCGACAGGGGGTATCGCTGAAGCTTTCTTT.